This T cell receptor (beta chain) was captured in a study of cytomegalovirus exposure and HLA in healthy donors. In regard to this clone: What it recognizes is unknown.

The CDR3 covers 16 residues. With V trimmed by 2 bases and J by 0 bases, 4 bases remained unmatched. Per the germline V gene, CDR1 is MNHNY and CDR2 is SVGAGI (reference sequence). Primers included in the PCR were 60 Vbeta and 13 Jbeta primers. Data came from immunoSEQ multiplex PCR; TCRdb stores just in-frame clones and leaves some out. The data contain roughly 250,000 clones, around 66% of them singletons. Notes on the study in general: Later, TCR association rates were found to vary by HLA locus, highest for DRB1 and lowest for HLA-C.

What was sequenced was PBMCs. This chain links TRBV6-6 with TRBJ2-1, with 7 bases matching TRBD2. This clonotype originated in a female donor in good health and CMV-seronegative. The CDR3 bases are TGTGCCAGCAGTTACACTACTAGCGTCTCCTACAATGAGCAGTTCTTC. Its translation is CASSYTTSVSYNEQFF.